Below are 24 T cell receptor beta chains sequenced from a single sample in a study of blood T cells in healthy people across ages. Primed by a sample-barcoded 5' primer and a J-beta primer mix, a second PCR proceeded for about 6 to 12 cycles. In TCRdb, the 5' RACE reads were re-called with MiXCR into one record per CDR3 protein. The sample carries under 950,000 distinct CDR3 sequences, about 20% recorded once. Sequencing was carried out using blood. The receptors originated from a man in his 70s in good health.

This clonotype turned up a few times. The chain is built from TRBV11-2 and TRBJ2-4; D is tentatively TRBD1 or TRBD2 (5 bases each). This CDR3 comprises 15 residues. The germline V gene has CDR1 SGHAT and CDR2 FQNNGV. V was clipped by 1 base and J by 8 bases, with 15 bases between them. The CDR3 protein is CASSLVMEARDIQYF. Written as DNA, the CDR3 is TGTGCCAGCAGCTTAGTTATGGAGGCCAGGGACATTCAGTACTTC.

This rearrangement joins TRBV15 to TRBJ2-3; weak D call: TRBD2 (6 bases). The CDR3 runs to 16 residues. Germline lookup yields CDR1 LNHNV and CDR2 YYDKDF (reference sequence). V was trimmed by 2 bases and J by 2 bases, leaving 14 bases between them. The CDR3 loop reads CATSRTTSHVTDTQYF. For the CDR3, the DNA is TGTGCCACCAGCAGAACGACTAGTCATGTCACAGATACGCAGTATTTT.

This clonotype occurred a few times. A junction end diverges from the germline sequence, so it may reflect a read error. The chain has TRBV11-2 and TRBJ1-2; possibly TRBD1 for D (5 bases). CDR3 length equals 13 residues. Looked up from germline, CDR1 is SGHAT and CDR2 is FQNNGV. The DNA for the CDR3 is TGTGCCAGCAGCTTTCTGGGGGACTATGACTACACCTTC. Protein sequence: CASSFLGDYDYTF.

The CDR3 loop reads CSGFRGSLQDEQFF. In DNA, the CDR3 is TGCAGTGGGTTTCGCGGGAGCCTCCAGGATGAGCAGTTCTTC. The chain employs TRBV20-1 and TRBJ2-1; 7 bases map to TRBD2. The CDR3 totals 14 residues. With 7 bases clipped from V and 8 bases from J, the junction kept 14 bases outside the gene matches. In germline, CDR1 is DFQATT, CDR2 SNEGSKA (reference sequence).

The CDR3 DNA sequence: TGTGCCAGCAACTCTGAGGGTCGGAGATATGGCTACACCTTC. It encodes CASNSEGRRYGYTF. V and J are TRBV12-3 or TRBV12-4 and TRBJ1-2; D is unresolved. The CDR3 is made up of 14 amino acids. The germline V and J ends were trimmed by 7 bases and 5 bases, with 17 bases remaining between them.

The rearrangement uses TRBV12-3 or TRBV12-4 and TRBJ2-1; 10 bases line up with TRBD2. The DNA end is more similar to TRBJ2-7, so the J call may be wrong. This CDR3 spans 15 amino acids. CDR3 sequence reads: CASSFLAGDSYEQYF. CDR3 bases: TGTGCCAGCAGTTTTCTAGCGGGAGACTCCTACGAGCAGTACTTC.

CDR3 residues: CASSQRWTGELFF. Here the CDR3 DNA reads TGTGCCAGCAGCCAAAGGTGGACCGGGGAGCTGTTTTTT. The V call is TRBV13, the J call TRBJ2-2; no clear D gene. Trimming stripped 5 bases from V and 5 bases from J, with 9 bases between. The length of the CDR3 is 13 residues. Germline values: CDR1 PRHDT, CDR2 FYEKMQ (reference sequence).

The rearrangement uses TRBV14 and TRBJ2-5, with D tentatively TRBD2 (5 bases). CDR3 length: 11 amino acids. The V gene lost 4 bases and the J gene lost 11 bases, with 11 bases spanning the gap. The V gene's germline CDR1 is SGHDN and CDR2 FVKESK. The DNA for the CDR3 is TGTGCCAGCAGCCTTAGCGCTGAGCAGTACTTC. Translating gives CASSLSAEQYF.

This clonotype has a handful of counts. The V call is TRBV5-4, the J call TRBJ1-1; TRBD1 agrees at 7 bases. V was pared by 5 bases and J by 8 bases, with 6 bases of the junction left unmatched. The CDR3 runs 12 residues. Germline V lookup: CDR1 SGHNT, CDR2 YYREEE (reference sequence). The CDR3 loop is CASSPDRVEAFF. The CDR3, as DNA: TGTGCCAGCAGTCCCGACAGGGTCGAAGCTTTCTTT.

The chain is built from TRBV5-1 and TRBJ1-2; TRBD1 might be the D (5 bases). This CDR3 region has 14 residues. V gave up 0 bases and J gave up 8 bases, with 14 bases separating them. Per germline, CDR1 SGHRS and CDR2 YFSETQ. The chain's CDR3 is CASSLGTLAEGYTF. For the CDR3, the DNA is TGCGCCAGCAGCTTGGGGACACTCGCTGAAGGCTACACCTTC.

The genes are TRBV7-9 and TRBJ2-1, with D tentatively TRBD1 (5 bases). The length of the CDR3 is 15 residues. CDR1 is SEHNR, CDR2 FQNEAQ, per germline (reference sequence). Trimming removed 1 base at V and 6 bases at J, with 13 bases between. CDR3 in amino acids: CASSLVGARGNEQFF. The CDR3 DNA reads TGTGCCAGCAGCTTAGTTGGGGCGCGAGGCAATGAGCAGTTCTTC.

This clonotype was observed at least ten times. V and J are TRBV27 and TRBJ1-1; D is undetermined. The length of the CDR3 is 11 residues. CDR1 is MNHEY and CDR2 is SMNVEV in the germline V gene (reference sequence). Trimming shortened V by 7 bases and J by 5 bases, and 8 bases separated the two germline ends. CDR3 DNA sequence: TGTGCCAGCAAGTCAGAAACTGAAGCTTTCTTT. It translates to CASKSETEAFF.

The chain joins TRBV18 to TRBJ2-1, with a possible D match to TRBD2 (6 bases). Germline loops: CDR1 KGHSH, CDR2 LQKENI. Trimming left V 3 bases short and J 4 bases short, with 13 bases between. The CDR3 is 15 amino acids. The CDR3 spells CASSPGTGKYNEQFF. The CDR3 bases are TGTGCCAGCTCACCTGGGACTGGAAAGTACAATGAGCAGTTCTTC.

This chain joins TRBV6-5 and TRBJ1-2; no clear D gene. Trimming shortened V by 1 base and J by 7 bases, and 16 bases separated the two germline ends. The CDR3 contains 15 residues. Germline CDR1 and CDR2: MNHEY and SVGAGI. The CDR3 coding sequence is TGTGCCAGCAGTTACTGGGCCAACCGATTAAGTGGCTACACCTTC. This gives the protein CASSYWANRLSGYTF.

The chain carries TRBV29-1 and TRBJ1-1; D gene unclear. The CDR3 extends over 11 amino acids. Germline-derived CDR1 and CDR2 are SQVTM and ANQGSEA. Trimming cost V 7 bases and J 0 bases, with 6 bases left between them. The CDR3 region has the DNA TGCAGCGCCGGGATGAACACTGAAGCTTTCTTT. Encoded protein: CSAGMNTEAFF. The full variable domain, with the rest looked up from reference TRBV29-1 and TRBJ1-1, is SAVISQKPSRDICQRGTSLTIQCQVDSQVTMMFWYRQQPGQSLTLIATANQGSEATYESGFVIDKFPISRPNLTFSTLTVSNMSPEDSSIYLCSAGMNTEAFFGQGTRLTVV.

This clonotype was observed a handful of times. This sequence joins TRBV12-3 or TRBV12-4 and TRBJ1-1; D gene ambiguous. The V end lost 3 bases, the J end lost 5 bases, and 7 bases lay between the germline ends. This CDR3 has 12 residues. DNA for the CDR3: TGTGCCAGCAGTTTGATGGGAACTGAAGCTTTCTTT. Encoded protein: CASSLMGTEAFF.

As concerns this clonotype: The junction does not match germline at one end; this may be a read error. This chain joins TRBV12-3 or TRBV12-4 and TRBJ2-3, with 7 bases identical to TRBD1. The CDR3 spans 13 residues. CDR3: CASSLIRGKTQYF. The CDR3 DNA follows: TGTGCCAGTAGTTTGATCAGGGGGAAGACGCAGTATTTT.

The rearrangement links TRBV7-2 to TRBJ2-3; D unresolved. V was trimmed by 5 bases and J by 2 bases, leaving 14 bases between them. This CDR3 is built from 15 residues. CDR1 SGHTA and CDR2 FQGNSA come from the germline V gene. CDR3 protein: CASSPTPYNTDTQYF. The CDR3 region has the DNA TGTGCCAGCAGCCCAACGCCCTACAACACAGATACGCAGTATTTT. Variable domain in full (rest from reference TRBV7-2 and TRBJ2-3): GAGVSQSPSNKVTEKGKDVELRCDPISGHTALYWYRQSLGQGLEFLIYFQGNSAPDKSGLPSDRFSAERTGGSVSTLTIQRTQQEDSAVYLCASSPTPYNTDTQYFGPGTRLTVL.

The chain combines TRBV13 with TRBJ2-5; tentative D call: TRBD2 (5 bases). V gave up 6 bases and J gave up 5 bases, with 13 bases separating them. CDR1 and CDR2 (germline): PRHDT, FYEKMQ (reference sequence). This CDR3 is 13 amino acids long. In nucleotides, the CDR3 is TGTGCCAGCAGGGTGGTTTCGGGGGAGACCCAGTACTTC. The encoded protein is CASRVVSGETQYF.

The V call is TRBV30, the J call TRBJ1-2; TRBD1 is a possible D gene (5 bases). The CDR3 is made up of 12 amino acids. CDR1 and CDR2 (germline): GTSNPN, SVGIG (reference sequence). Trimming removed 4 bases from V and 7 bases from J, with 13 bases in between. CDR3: CAWTLWQGGYTF. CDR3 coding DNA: TGTGCCTGGACCCTATGGCAGGGTGGCTACACCTTC.

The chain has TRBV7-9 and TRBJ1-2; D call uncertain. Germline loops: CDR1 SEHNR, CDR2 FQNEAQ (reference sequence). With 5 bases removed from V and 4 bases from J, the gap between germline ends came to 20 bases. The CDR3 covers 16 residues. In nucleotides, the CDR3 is TGTGCCAGCAGCCCGAGCGGGCAGGTGGGAACCTATGGCTACACCTTC. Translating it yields CASSPSGQVGTYGYTF.

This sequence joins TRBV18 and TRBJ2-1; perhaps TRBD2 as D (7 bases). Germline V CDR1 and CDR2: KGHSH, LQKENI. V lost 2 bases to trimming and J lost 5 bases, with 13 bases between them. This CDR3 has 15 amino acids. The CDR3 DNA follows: TGTGCCAGCTCACCATCGAGGGGGGGCGACAATGAGCAGTTCTTC. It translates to CASSPSRGGDNEQFF.

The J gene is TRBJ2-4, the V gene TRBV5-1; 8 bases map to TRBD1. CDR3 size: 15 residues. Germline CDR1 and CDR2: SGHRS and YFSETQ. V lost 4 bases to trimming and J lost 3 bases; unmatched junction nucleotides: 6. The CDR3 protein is CASSGQTGVKNIQYF. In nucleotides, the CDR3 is TGCGCCAGCAGCGGACAGACAGGGGTCAAAAACATTCAGTACTTC.

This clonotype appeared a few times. The CDR3 DNA is TGCGCCAGCATGGCAGGGGGCACAGATACGCAGTATTTT. It is translated as CASMAGGTDTQYF. The J gene is TRBJ2-3, the V gene TRBV5-1, with a weak D call TRBD1 (6 bases). The germline CDR1 and CDR2 sequences are SGHRS and YFSETQ. The germline V and J ends were trimmed by 6 bases and 1 base, with 9 bases remaining between them. CDR3 size: 13 residues.